This TCR beta chain is drawn from a study of T cells after posttransplantation cyclophosphamide. Findings and caveats of the study: Skin or GI-infiltrating T cells shared few TRB sequences with blood. Recipient CMV seropositivity and CMV reactivation strongly tracked TRB clonality. Donor-recipient repertoire similarity was low at 1-2 months, rising over year one.

Sampled 1 year posttransplant, controls received myeloablative marrow transplants, methotrexate and a calcineurin inhibitor. This table comes from immunoSEQ multiplex PCR, and its TCRdb copy is limited to in-frame clones, with some not included. The repertoire includes some 16,000 clones, approximately 88% of them detected once, and over 4.5% sits in the top ten. Details on this clone: The antigen remains unidentified.

The CDR3 loop spans 16 amino acids. The J segment lost 0 bases and the V segment lost 0 bases, leaving 1 base of the junction unmatched. In germline, CDR1 is SGHRS, CDR2 YFSETQ. The chain carries TRBV5-1 and TRBJ2-1; 9 bases fit TRBD1. This receptor was identified in a young adult male patient who received an allogeneic stem cell transplant from a related donor, was CMV-positive, and had no GVHD. Some T cells may have come from the graft donor. This specimen consisted of PBMCs, obtained less than 400 days after allogeneic stem cell transplant with calcineurin inhibitor and methotrexate. CDR3 sequence: CASSLEGQGSYNEQFF. In DNA form, the CDR3 reads TGCGCCAGCAGCTTGGAGGGACAGGGCTCCTACAATGAGCAGTTCTTC.